The sequence of this TCR beta chain was determined in a study of cytomegalovirus exposure and HLA in healthy donors (dated by TCRdb to about 2017). About the full investigation: An earlier analysis of approximately 600 of the donors reported 250 to 300 Gb of sequence data and 120 million or so unique TCR beta sequences from roughly 180 million T cells. Roughly 300 gigabases of sequencing data and around 85 million unique TCR sequences made up an early release that covered roughly 670 HLA-typed donors. The genetic ancestry cluster associated with self-reported Caucasian donors included 81% of the roughly 400 genotyped donors. The study aimed to test whether cataloging public T cell receptors could reveal signatures of past pathogen exposure. The study used immunosequencing to profile the T cell repertoires of several hundred subjects and linked those repertoires to cytomegalovirus serostatus. Along with the roughly 670-subject first cohort, a separate validation cohort of over a hundred different subjects was used. To predict cytomegalovirus infection status, the study combined high-throughput TCR immunosequencing, statistical association of individual TCRs with disease status, and machine learning. A later analysis re-examined previously published TCR beta repertoires from 500 to 700 donors and added high-resolution HLA genotyping to investigate patterns of TCR occurrence. The later analysis used no new phenotypic data to find candidate immune exposures, relying instead on TCR beta sequences and their occurrence across donors. An earlier analysis of approximately 500 of the donors applied high-throughput TCR beta sequencing to assess whether each TCR beta V gene segment acted as functional or pseudogenic. Alongside the repertoire data, information on donor age, sex, ethnicity and CMV serostatus was compiled. A later genetic analysis took genome-wide SNP genotypes for about 55% of the 666 donors and used that subset as a discovery cohort. All discovery cohort repertoires had been generated using a single sequencing platform. HLA typing included class I and class II loci at four-digit resolution. The number of donors typed differed by locus, with about 629-630 for A, B, C, DRB1 and DQB1, over 500 for DQA1, under 610 for DPA1, and under 490 for DPB1. Because of strong linkage in the cohort, roughly five DR-DQ haplotypes were treated as single units for association and clustering. Among about 390 genotyped donors of the cohort, an average of approximately 240,000 unique TCR beta nucleotide sequences were sequenced per donor, roughly 20% of them non-productive.

At the junction V is shortened by 0 bases and J by 6 bases; bases outside the gene matches: 12. CDR1 and CDR2 were assigned from the germline V gene as ENHRY and SYGVKD. Spanning cysteine to phenylalanine, the CDR3 consists of 18 amino acids. This entry keeps only the CDR3 DNA: 54 bases, framed from base 1. The protocol used for the library was the immunoSEQ multiplex PCR assay. A mixture of 60 forward primers for TCR Vbeta segments and 13 reverse primers for TCR Jbeta segments was used in the multiplex PCR. A multiplex PCR assay on genomic DNA amplified the CDR3 region of rearranged TCR beta genes. The amplified TCR beta libraries were sequenced on the Illumina HiSeq System as 87-base-pair reads. Per the original workflow: A later analysis tallied 75 million to 85 million unique TCR beta chains across the 610 or so repertoires, and around 9.9 million of those chains were shared by two or more donors. To remove PCR and sequencing errors, raw reads were error-corrected and collapsed into unique sequences using a nearest-neighbor algorithm that merged closely related sequences. V, D and J gene segments were assigned by aligning CDR3 sequences to IMGT reference sequences. For a sequence to be retained, at least a six-nucleotide match to both a V gene segment and a J gene segment was required. A rearrangement counted as productive if the CDR3 had no stop codons and remained in frame with V and J, and every other rearrangement counted as non-productive. CDR3 was defined according to IMGT convention as the region running from the second conserved V-encoded cysteine to the conserved J-encoded phenylalanine. Sequences without an unambiguous match to a single V gene segment were excluded from the earlier analysis of a few hundred of the donors. An earlier analysis of under 750 of the donors called V segments functional above 56.7% productive rearrangements and segregating when the between-donor standard deviation exceeded 5%. A statistical classification framework was built to diagnose cytomegalovirus status from the catalog of TCR beta chain sequences. V and J gene assignment, in a later analysis, came from comparing TCR nucleotide sequences with IMGT/GENE-DB human TR gene sequences. The TCRdist pipeline was used in a later analysis to assign CDR3 sequences and most-parsimonious VDJ recombination scenarios. In a later analysis, each TCR beta chain was defined by its CDR3 amino acid sequence together with its V-gene family, and reads without a unique V-gene family were excluded. To address suspected cross-contamination and a sequencing artifact, a later analysis removed 592 highly shared, low-generation-probability nucleotide sequences. In a later analysis, a clonal expansion index for each public chain was calculated from normalized within-repertoire ranks of inferred template counts. In a later analysis, generation probabilities were computed with a VDJ recombination model fitted to out-of-frame rearrangements, and the resulting probabilities were checked against IGoR. In a later analysis, hypergeometric tests were used to score TCR-TCR, TCR-HLA and TCR-CMV co-occurrence, with a repertoire-size bias correction applied to TCR pairs. In a later analysis, false discovery rates were estimated by permuting HLA or CMV assignments 20 times. In a later analysis, co-occurring TCRs were grouped with DBSCAN, and TCRdist sequence similarity was added when clustering was performed within HLA-allele-positive subsets. Co-occurrence clustering excluded repertoires with fewer than 30,000 or more than 120,000 public chains, plus five with anomalous nucleotide sharing. TCRdb provides this immuneACCESS table in a form limited to in-frame rearrangements. Some clones are lacking; in checked studies, under half of them reflect an unresolved V gene, and why the rest are absent is not known. V, J and clone size reflect that table, while D and trimming were determined from the DNA. Counted in this sample were about 38,000 clones; 66% of them appeared once. The ten biggest clones cover less than 20% of the sample.

Overall study outcomes, separate from this receptor: A further reported finding was that TCR beta sequences accurately predicted the HLA-A and HLA-B alleles for most subjects in the first cohort. In an earlier analysis of about 550 of the donors, most TCR beta V segments were observed in productive rearrangements about 87% or about 30% of the time, broadly matching IMGT annotations. Strong co-occurrence of HLA alleles, especially DR and DQ, made assigning TCR associations to individual alleles difficult. In this cohort, only TCR beta chains were sequenced, and detectable features were limited by the absence of alpha or paired-chain data. A later genetic analysis reported fewer N-insertions in productive TCRs among donors in an Asian-associated ancestry cluster than the roughly 650-donor mean. Linkage disequilibrium might explain the correlated functional status among segregating V segments, but an unknown experimental factor could not be ruled out. A group of highly shared sequence variants was considered likely to be a technical artifact of the sequencing pipeline. Across donors, most TCR sequences were observed very rarely, whereas some public TCRs were present in many individuals. A later analysis associated about 17,000 TCR beta sequences with specific HLA alleles at a false discovery rate of 0.05. According to the authors, the approach could potentially be generalized to other disease states and immunological phenotypes. In a later analysis, most CMV-associated TCR beta chains were found to appear HLA-restricted, with HLA associations seemingly driven largely by CMV exposure. Because the 87-base-pair reads could not distinguish some IMGT-functional V segments, including TRBV6-2 and TRBV6-3, those segments were excluded. Presence/absence analyses assumed roughly uniform sequencing depth across donors, an assumption that may not hold. In the study, 150 to 200 TCR beta chains were listed as associated with cytomegalovirus. In both the original and validation cohorts, the classifier was reported to diagnose cytomegalovirus status with high specificity and sensitivity. Seventeen rarely observed V segments, including chromosome 9 orphons, were excluded from the earlier analysis of almost 600 of the donors because counts were too low. Because HLA typing was unavailable for some donors at each locus, only the typed subset was used in association tests. V-gene and J-gene trimming of TCR beta chains was associated with a missense DCLRE1C variant in a later genetic analysis, and the association was replicated in an independent cohort. In a later analysis, the rate of TCR association differed among HLA loci, with DRB1 alleles having the most associated TCRs and HLA-C alleles having the fewest. In a later analysis, several top co-occurrence clusters were reported to appear linked to parvovirus B19, influenza, CMV and Epstein-Barr virus. Compared with equally common non-associated chains, HLA-associated TCR beta chains in a later analysis were more clonally expanded and had lower generation probabilities. In vitro tests confirmed that three of the cytomegalovirus-associated TCR beta chains recognize cytomegalovirus antigens. CMV serostatus was the only immune exposure information available for the cohort.

The sample holds one count of this clone. Its binding antigen is unknown. No much larger clone exists at a distance of one base, and base qualities are not known. The cohort comprised 710 or so healthy bone marrow donors. At the time of sampling, all cohort members were nominally healthy, though unrecorded immune exposures were likely present. The donor was CMV seropositive and belonged to the group of 250 to 350 seropositive cohort members. Every donor gave a peripheral blood sample, and the peripheral blood mononuclear cells from that sample were used for TCR beta sequencing. The Qiagen DNeasy Blood Extraction Kit was used to extract genomic DNA from the blood cell samples.

Rearrangement joined TRBV10-3 to TRBJ2-1, with TRBD2 identical over 9 junction bases. Sequencing input: PBMCs. The sequence came from a man in his fifties or sixties in good health and CMV-seropositive. This receptor has the CDR3 CAISESAFGRGGLNEQFF. Read as DNA, the sequence is TGTGCCATCAGTGAGTCTGCTTTTGGGCGGGGGGGCCTCAATGAGCAGTTCTTC.